The 19 T cell receptor beta chains presented below share a single source sample, sequenced in a study of T cell repertoires in ileal Crohn's disease. Documented time point: neoterminal ileum biopsy at postoperative endoscopy, about 6 months after surgery. Here immunoSEQ multiplex PCR was the method, and the copy in TCRdb shows in-frame clones only, minus some. The data contain more than 50,000 clones, about 89% of them singletons. The sequencing input was ileal tissue. These receptors were collected from an adult with Crohn's disease.

V usage is TRBV7-8 and J usage is TRBJ1-2; TRBD1 aligns across 10 bases. Germline CDR1 reads SGHVS; CDR2 reads FQNEAQ. The CDR3 spans 15 residues. V lost 5 bases, J lost 8 bases, and 11 bases stayed unmatched. In DNA, the CDR3 is TGTGCCAGCAGCCCCACCCGACAGGGGGCGGGAGGCTACACCTTC. This sequence encodes CASSPTRQGAGGYTF.

This clone is classed as medium-sized. V usage is TRBV2 and J usage is TRBJ2-5; 13 bases are shared with TRBD2. The V segment lost 8 bases and the J segment 3 bases; nucleotides outside the gene matches: 3. CDR3 length: 14 amino acids. The germline gives CDR1 SNHLY, CDR2 FYNNEI. CDR3 bases: TGTGCCAGCCGTGGACTAGCGGGGGAAGAGACCCAGTACTTC. It specifies CASRGLAGEETQYF. Full variable domain (remainder filled in from reference TRBV2 and TRBJ2-5): EPEVTQTPSHQVTQMGQEVILRCVPISNHLYFYWYRQILGQKVEFLVSFYNNEISEKSEIFDDQFSVERPDGSNFTLKIRSTKLEDSAMYFCASRGLAGEETQYFGPGTRLLVL.

This clone was counted once. This rearrangement joins TRBV5-6 to TRBJ1-1, with D perhaps matching TRBD1 (5 bases). Germline CDR1 SGHDT, CDR2 YYEEEE. This CDR3 has 13 amino acids. V was pared by 4 bases and J by 9 bases, with 16 bases between. The CDR3 loop is CASSLRGGTQAFF. CDR3 in DNA: TGTGCCAGCAGCCTAAGGGGCGGAACCCAAGCTTTCTTT.

The rearrangement uses TRBV5-6 and TRBJ1-3; D gene unclear. Looked up from germline, CDR1 is SGHDT and CDR2 is YYEEEE. V was clipped by 0 bases and J by 0 bases, with 4 bases between them. CDR3 length equals 14 residues. DNA for the CDR3: TGTGCCAGCAGCTTGGACAACTCTGGAAACACCATATATTTT. It specifies CASSLDNSGNTIYF.

Here the CDR3 reads CASSSVLAGVLYEQYF. DNA for the CDR3: TGTGCCAGCAGCTCGGTCCTAGCGGGAGTGCTTTACGAGCAGTACTTC. This chain joins TRBV7-9 and TRBJ2-7; 10 nucleotides line up with TRBD2. Unmatched junction bases numbered 10, after V lost 4 bases and J lost 4 bases. Germline CDR1 is SEHNR and CDR2 is FQNEAQ (reference sequence). The CDR3 is 16 residues long.

The CDR3 region is CASSLGETEYYEQYF. CDR3 coding DNA: TGTGCCAGCAGCTTGGGCGAGACAGAATATTACGAGCAGTACTTC. This chain uses TRBV11-3 with TRBJ2-7, with D perhaps matching TRBD1 (5 bases). There are 15 residues in the CDR3. The germline V gene encodes CDR1 SGHNT and CDR2 YENEEA. V gave up 3 bases and J gave up 4 bases, with 16 bases separating them.

This sequence joins TRBV4-2 and TRBJ2-3, with TRBD2 as a possible D gene (5 bases). CDR3 length equals 13 residues. Per the germline V gene, CDR1 is LGHNA and CDR2 is YNFKEQ. V lost 0 bases, J lost 6 bases, and 7 bases lay in between. The CDR3 reads CASSQDRRDTQYF. The CDR3 nucleotides are TGTGCCAGCAGCCAAGATAGGAGGGATACGCAGTATTTT.

This rearrangement joins TRBV14 to TRBJ2-7; D remains unclear. Trimming took off 1 base at V and 2 bases at J, with 9 bases between the two ends. The germline V gene encodes CDR1 SGHDN and CDR2 FVKESK. The CDR3 extends over 14 amino acids. CDR3: CASSQVTGAYEQYV. Here the CDR3 DNA reads TGTGCCAGCAGCCAAGTGACTGGCGCCTACGAGCAGTACGTC.

The chain has TRBV19 and TRBJ2-7; D remains unclear. Germline CDR1 and CDR2: LNHDA and SQIVND (reference sequence). There are 11 residues in the CDR3. Trimming removed 3 bases at V and 6 bases at J, with 6 bases between. The CDR3 nucleotides are TGTGCCAGTAGTATGGCCCTCGAGCAGTACTTC. Translation gives CASSMALEQYF.

The chain combines TRBV9 with TRBJ1-5, with 7 nucleotides matching TRBD1. After removal of 8 bases from V and 4 bases from J, the junction contained 12 bases not matched to a gene. The CDR3 runs 15 residues. Germline V CDR1 and CDR2: SGDLS, YYNGEE. CDR3 residues: CASGAGTELNQPQHF. The CDR3 DNA reads as TGTGCCAGTGGGGCCGGGACAGAACTAAATCAGCCCCAGCATTTT.

This clone has just one count. CDR3: CASASPNPGSYGYTF. In DNA form, the CDR3 reads TGTGCCAGCGCGTCCCCAAACCCAGGGTCTTATGGCTACACCTTC. The chain carries TRBV27 and TRBJ1-2; perhaps TRBD1 as D (5 bases). Germline V gene sequence: CDR1 MNHEY, CDR2 SMNVEV (reference sequence). The CDR3 sequence is 15 residues long. Between the trimmed V and J ends, which lost 8 bases and 5 bases, there was a span of 21 bases.

The chain couples TRBV5-6 to TRBJ1-2; TRBD1 is a possible D gene (6 bases). Germline lookup yields CDR1 SGHDT and CDR2 YYEEEE. CDR3 length: 15 residues. The V end lost 2 bases, the J end lost 4 bases, and 15 bases lay between the germline ends. The CDR3, as DNA: TGTGCCAGCAGCTTCCGGACAGCTCTGGGCTATGGCTACACCTTC. Its translation: CASSFRTALGYGYTF.

V gene TRBV11-3 combines with J gene TRBJ2-7; D gene ambiguous. CDR3 length equals 13 residues. V was pared by 4 bases and J by 1 base, with 8 bases between. Germline CDR1 reads SGHNT; CDR2 reads YENEEA. The CDR3 spells CASSSESSYEQYF. In DNA form, the CDR3 reads TGTGCCAGCAGCTCAGAATCTTCCTACGAGCAGTACTTC.

The gene calls are TRBV6-5 and TRBJ1-2; 8 bases agree with TRBD1. J was trimmed by 6 bases and V by 2 bases; bases with no gene match: 11. Germline V gene lookup returns CDR1 MNHEY and CDR2 SVGAGI. The CDR3 sequence is 16 residues long. CDR3 DNA sequence: TGTGCCAGCAGTTACACAACCTCCGGGACAGGCGATGGCTACACCTTC. This encodes CASSYTTSGTGDGYTF.

The table lists this clone with a count of one. The chain uses TRBV11-2 and TRBJ2-5, with 7 bases identical to TRBD1. From germline, CDR1 is SGHAT and CDR2 FQNNGV. V dropped 5 bases and J dropped 6; count of bases not matched to a gene: 9. CDR3 size: 14 residues. CDR3 residues: CASSPRQGRKTQYF. The CDR3, as DNA: TGTGCCAGCAGCCCGAGACAGGGACGGAAGACCCAGTACTTC.

On this clone: A junction end diverges from the germline sequence, so it may reflect a read error. The rearrangement uses TRBV11-2 and TRBJ2-7; 12 bases are a match to TRBD2. Germline lookup yields CDR1 SGHAT and CDR2 FQNNGV. CDR3 length: 13 amino acids. The CDR3, as DNA: TGTGCCAGCAGCGTCAGACTAGCGGGAGTGCCCCACTTC. Residues: CASSVRLAGVPHF.

With respect to this clone: Since a far larger clone is one base different, this is likely a read error. This chain links TRBV5-1 with TRBJ2-7, with D unresolved. The germline V gene encodes CDR1 SGHRS and CDR2 YFSETQ. The CDR3 is 14 residues long. V was clipped by 2 bases and J by 2 bases, with 11 bases between them. For the CDR3, the DNA is TGCGCCAGCAGCTTAGCCCGAGGTGCCTACGAGCAGTACTTC. Translation gives CASSLARGAYEQYF.

The chain employs TRBV10-3 and TRBJ1-5; D not certain. The germline V gene encodes CDR1 ENHRY and CDR2 SYGVKD. Trimming removed 5 bases from V and 6 bases from J, with 14 bases in between. The CDR3 totals 14 residues. The CDR3 nucleotides are TGTGCCATCAGTTTGGCAGGCCCTGGTCAGCCCCAGCATTTT. Its translation is CAISLAGPGQPQHF.

J is TRBJ2-1 and V is TRBV29-1, with 9 positions matching TRBD2. Germline V gives CDR1 SQVTM, CDR2 ANQGSEA. V trimming: 5 bases; J trimming: 8 bases; junction bases outside the gene matches: 10. This CDR3 comprises 14 residues. The DNA of the CDR3 is TGCAGCGTTTGGATTAGCGGGAGTTTGGATGAGCAGTTCTTC. Translating gives CSVWISGSLDEQFF.